The rows below give T cell receptor beta chains drawn from one sample of a study of blood T cell repertoires in COVID-19. Sequenced by immunoSEQ multiplex PCR; TCRdb stores in-frame clones only, minus some. Of 200,000 to 300,000 clones listed, 70% to 90% are singletons. Sequenced material: peripheral blood. Receptor source: a woman aged 40 to 50 with acute or convalescent COVID-19. CDR3s include the opening cysteine and the closing phenylalanine or tryptophan. Each record gives: CDR3 protein, CDR3 DNA, D gene, V gene, J gene, clone size. The D gene is left open where the match is weak. Size tells how often a clone was seen (once, few, many) or the class of an expanded clone, and some rows leave it out.

CDR3 protein: CASSHLGLAGVQETQYF; CDR3 DNA: TGCGCCAGCAGCCATTTGGGCCTAGCGGGGGTCCAAGAGACCCAGTACTTC; D gene: TRBD2; V gene: TRBV4-1; J gene: TRBJ2-5; clone size: NA
CDR3 protein: CASSLRPGEAFF; CDR3 DNA: TGTGCCAGCAGCTTGCGGCCAGGGGAAGCTTTCTTT; D gene: NA; V gene: TRBV5-4; J gene: TRBJ1-1; clone size: NA
CDR3 protein: CASSLDGTVRLGGYTF; CDR3 DNA: TGTGCCAGCAGCTTAGATGGGACAGTCCGCCTCGGTGGCTACACCTTC; D gene: TRBD1; V gene: TRBV7-9; J gene: TRBJ1-2; clone size: NA
CDR3 protein: CASSLDLLPTDTQYF; CDR3 DNA: TGTGCCAGCTCACTAGACTTATTACCCACAGATACGCAGTATTTT; D gene: NA; V gene: TRBV18; J gene: TRBJ2-3; clone size: NA
CDR3 protein: CASSRDSYGYTF; CDR3 DNA: TGTGCCAGCAGTCGGGACTCTTATGGCTACACCTTC; D gene: NA; V gene: TRBV7-2; J gene: TRBJ1-2; clone size: NA
CDR3 protein: CASSEWTSGAQETQYF; CDR3 DNA: TGTGCCAGCAGTGAATGGACTAGCGGGGCCCAAGAGACCCAGTACTTC; D gene: TRBD2; V gene: TRBV25-1; J gene: TRBJ2-5; clone size: NA
CDR3 protein: CAWSVQGGPQHF; CDR3 DNA: TGTGCCTGGAGTGTTCAAGGGGGTCCCCAGCATTTT; D gene: NA; V gene: TRBV30; J gene: TRBJ1-5; clone size: NA
CDR3 protein: CAPRGGRWLHADTEAFF; CDR3 DNA: TGTGCCCCCCGGGGGGGCCGGTGGCTACATGCGGACACTGAAGCTTTCTTT; D gene: NA; V gene: TRBV28; J gene: TRBJ1-1; clone size: NA
CDR3 protein: CASSYSPGQGWQKLFF; CDR3 DNA: TGTGCCAGCAGTTACTCTCCTGGACAGGGGTGGCAAAAACTGTTTTTT; D gene: TRBD1; V gene: TRBV6-5; J gene: TRBJ1-4; clone size: NA
CDR3 protein: CASSPPLDSAKEKLFF; CDR3 DNA: TGTGCCAGCAGTCCTCCTTTGGACAGCGCCAAGGAAAAACTGTTTTTT; D gene: NA; V gene: TRBV28; J gene: TRBJ1-4; clone size: NA
CDR3 protein: CASSLTGDSYNEQFF; CDR3 DNA: TGCGCCAGCAGCTTGACAGGGGACTCCTACAATGAGCAGTTCTTC; D gene: TRBD1; V gene: TRBV5-1; J gene: TRBJ2-1; clone size: NA
CDR3 protein: CASSRDFYGYTF; CDR3 DNA: TGTGCCAGCTCCCGGGACTTCTATGGCTACACCTTC; D gene: NA; V gene: TRBV18; J gene: TRBJ1-2; clone size: NA
CDR3 protein: CASSQKPGTSVGETQYF; CDR3 DNA: TGCGCCAGCAGCCAAAAACCTGGGACTAGCGTTGGGGAGACCCAGTACTTC; D gene: TRBD2; V gene: TRBV4-1; J gene: TRBJ2-5; clone size: once
CDR3 protein: CASSLVRGKRGGPETQYF; CDR3 DNA: TGTGCCAGCAGCTTAGTTCGGGGGAAGCGGGGGGGCCCAGAGACCCAGTACTTC; D gene: TRBD2; V gene: TRBV7-2; J gene: TRBJ2-5; clone size: NA
CDR3 protein: CASREVQWEDSPLHF; CDR3 DNA: TGCGCCAGCAGAGAAGTACAGTGGGAGGATTCACCCCTCCACTTT; D gene: NA; V gene: TRBV10-1; J gene: TRBJ1-6; clone size: NA
CDR3 protein: CASSGQGVRGYTF; CDR3 DNA: TGTGCCAGCTCAGGACAGGGAGTGCGTGGCTACACCTTC; D gene: TRBD1; V gene: TRBV19; J gene: TRBJ1-2; clone size: NA
CDR3 protein: CSVEDKGSTDTQYF; CDR3 DNA: TGCAGCGTTGAAGATAAGGGGTCCACAGATACGCAGTATTTT; D gene: NA; V gene: TRBV29-1; J gene: TRBJ2-3; clone size: NA
CDR3 protein: CASSVPAGLIQETQYF; CDR3 DNA: TGTGCCAGCAGCGTGCCTGCGGGGTTGATCCAAGAGACCCAGTACTTC; D gene: NA; V gene: TRBV2; J gene: TRBJ2-5; clone size: few
CDR3 protein: CASTLWGGASGGYTF; CDR3 DNA: TGTGCCAGCACCCTATGGGGGGGGGCTTCGGGAGGCTACACCTTC; D gene: NA; V gene: TRBV11-2; J gene: TRBJ1-2; clone size: NA
CDR3 protein: CASSAGTSGALSGANVLTF; CDR3 DNA: TGTGCCAGCAGCGCCGGGACTAGCGGGGCCCTCTCTGGGGCCAACGTCCTGACTTTC; D gene: TRBD2; V gene: TRBV9; J gene: TRBJ2-6; clone size: NA
CDR3 protein: CASSLLTEAFF; CDR3 DNA: TGTGCCAGCAGCCTTTTAACTGAAGCTTTCTTT; D gene: NA; V gene: TRBV25-1; J gene: TRBJ1-1; clone size: NA
CDR3 protein: CASSYRTPGSNEQFF; CDR3 DNA: TGTGCCAGCAGTTACCGGACACCTGGGTCCAATGAGCAGTTCTTC; D gene: NA; V gene: TRBV6-5; J gene: TRBJ2-1; clone size: NA
CDR3 protein: CASTGTGGRGYGYTF; CDR3 DNA: TGTGCCAGTACCGGGACAGGGGGTCGGGGGTATGGCTACACCTTC; D gene: TRBD1; V gene: TRBV9; J gene: TRBJ1-2; clone size: NA
CDR3 protein: CASSPRQGNYGYTF; CDR3 DNA: TGTGCCAGCAGCCCCCGACAGGGGAACTATGGCTACACCTTC; D gene: TRBD1; V gene: TRBV7-2; J gene: TRBJ1-2; clone size: NA
CDR3 protein: CASSRGDRRNTEAFF; CDR3 DNA: TGTGCCAGTAGTCGTGGCGACAGGCGGAACACTGAAGCTTTCTTT; D gene: NA; V gene: TRBV19; J gene: TRBJ1-1; clone size: NA
CDR3 protein: CASSQGPQGHYGYTF; CDR3 DNA: TGTGCCAGCAGCCAAGGGCCACAGGGGCACTATGGCTACACCTTC; D gene: TRBD1; V gene: TRBV3-1/TRBV3-2; J gene: TRBJ1-2; clone size: NA
CDR3 protein: CASSYGQGVFNEAFF; CDR3 DNA: TGTGCCAGCAGTTACGGACAGGGAGTTTTCAATGAAGCTTTCTTT; D gene: TRBD1; V gene: TRBV6-5; J gene: TRBJ1-1; clone size: once
CDR3 protein: CAWSVRETQYF; CDR3 DNA: TGTGCCTGGAGTGTACGGGAGACCCAGTACTTC; D gene: NA; V gene: TRBV30; J gene: TRBJ2-5; clone size: once
CDR3 protein: CASSPDSSYGYTF; CDR3 DNA: TGTGCCAGCAGTCCTGACAGCTCTTATGGCTACACCTTC; D gene: NA; V gene: TRBV6-5; J gene: TRBJ1-2; clone size: NA
CDR3 protein: CASSPNSPGNEAFF; CDR3 DNA: TGCGCCAGCAGCCCTAACAGTCCGGGAAATGAAGCTTTCTTT; D gene: NA; V gene: TRBV4-1; J gene: TRBJ1-1; clone size: NA
CDR3 protein: CASATGTNYGYTF; CDR3 DNA: TGTGCCAGCGCGACAGGAACCAACTATGGCTACACCTTC; D gene: NA; V gene: TRBV12-3/TRBV12-4; J gene: TRBJ1-2; clone size: NA
CDR3 protein: CASSHSGGLAFF; CDR3 DNA: TGTGCCAGCAGCCACTCAGGGGGCCTAGCTTTCTTT; D gene: TRBD1; V gene: TRBV28; J gene: TRBJ1-1; clone size: few
CDR3 protein: CASSRQGQSPLHF; CDR3 DNA: TGTGCCAGCAGCCGACAGGGGCAATCACCCCTCCACTTT; D gene: TRBD1; V gene: TRBV7-3; J gene: TRBJ1-6; clone size: NA
CDR3 protein: CASSYSAPDRGDTQYF; CDR3 DNA: TGTGCCAGCAGTTACTCGGCCCCCGACAGGGGAGATACGCAGTATTTT; D gene: TRBD1; V gene: TRBV6-5; J gene: TRBJ2-3; clone size: once
CDR3 protein: CAISDRAKPLHF; CDR3 DNA: TGTGCCATCAGTGACAGGGCTAAACCCCTCCACTTT; D gene: NA; V gene: TRBV10-3; J gene: TRBJ1-6; clone size: few
CDR3 protein: CSVRAANYNSPLHF; CDR3 DNA: TGCAGCGTACGCGCGGCAAATTATAATTCACCCCTCCACTTT; D gene: NA; V gene: TRBV29-1; J gene: TRBJ1-6; clone size: NA
CDR3 protein: CASSRKGGTDTQYF; CDR3 DNA: TGCGCCAGCAGCCGGAAGGGGGGCACAGATACGCAGTATTTT; D gene: NA; V gene: TRBV4-1; J gene: TRBJ2-3; clone size: NA